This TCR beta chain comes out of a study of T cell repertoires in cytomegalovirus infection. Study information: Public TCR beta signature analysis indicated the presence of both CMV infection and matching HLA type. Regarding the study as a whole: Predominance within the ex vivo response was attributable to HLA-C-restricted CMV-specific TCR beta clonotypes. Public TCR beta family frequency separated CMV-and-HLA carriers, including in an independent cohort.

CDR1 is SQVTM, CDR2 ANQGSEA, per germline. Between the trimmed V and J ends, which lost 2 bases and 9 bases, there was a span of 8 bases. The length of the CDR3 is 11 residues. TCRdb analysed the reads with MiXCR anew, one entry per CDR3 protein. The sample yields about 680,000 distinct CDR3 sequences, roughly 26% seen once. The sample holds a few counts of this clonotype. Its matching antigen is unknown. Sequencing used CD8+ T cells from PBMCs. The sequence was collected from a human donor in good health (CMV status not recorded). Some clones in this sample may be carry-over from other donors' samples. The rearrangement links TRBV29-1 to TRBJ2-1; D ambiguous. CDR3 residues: CSVERWLEQFF. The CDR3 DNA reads TGCAGCGTTGAACGGTGGCTTGAGCAGTTCTTC.